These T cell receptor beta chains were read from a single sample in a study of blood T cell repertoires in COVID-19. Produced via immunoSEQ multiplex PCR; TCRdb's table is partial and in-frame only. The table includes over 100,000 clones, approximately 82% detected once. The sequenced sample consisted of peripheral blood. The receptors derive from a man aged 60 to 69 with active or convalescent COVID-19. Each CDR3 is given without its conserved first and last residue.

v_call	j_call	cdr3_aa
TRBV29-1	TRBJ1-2	SVEDILTGTNYGYT
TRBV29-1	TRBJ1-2	SVDSRGLSSYGYT
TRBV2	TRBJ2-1	ASSAGLGDNEQF
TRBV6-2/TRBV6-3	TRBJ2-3	ASSYTAGRSNTQY
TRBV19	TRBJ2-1	ASSTGQGNEQF
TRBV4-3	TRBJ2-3	ASSQEVAGVRDTQY
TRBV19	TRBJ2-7	ASSMGSSYEQY
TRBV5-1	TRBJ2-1	ASSLGLESNEQF
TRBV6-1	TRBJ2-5	ASSDPARETQY
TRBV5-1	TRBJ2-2	ASSTGTGVGTGELF
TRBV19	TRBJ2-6	ASSIFSGGSGANVLT
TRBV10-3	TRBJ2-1	AISETSPYNEQF
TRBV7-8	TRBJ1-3	ASSPFPGNTIY
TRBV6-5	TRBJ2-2	ASTLGQGYTGELF